Shown below are 28 T cell receptor beta chains from a single sample sequenced in a study of shared clonotypes between healthy human individuals. Generated by immunoSEQ multiplex PCR, the TCRdb table keeps only in-frame clones and is missing some. The sample holds under 2.5 million clones; under 95% are singletons and the top ten take around 0.35%. The sample taken for sequencing was naive CD4+ T cells from PBMCs. The sample's subset: CD45RA+ positively selected. Receptor source: a man aged 18 to 29 in good health. Some clones in this sample may be carry-over from other donors' samples.

This rearrangement joins TRBV6-1 to TRBJ2-7; 9 positions match TRBD1. V shed 2 bases, J shed 1 base, and the junction held 3 bases outside the gene matches. From germline, CDR1 is MNHNS and CDR2 SASEGT. This CDR3 has 15 residues. CDR3 DNA: TGTGCCAGCAGTGAACCCGGGACAGGGTCCTACGAGCAGTACTTC. This encodes CASSEPGTGSYEQYF.

The rearrangement links TRBV28 to TRBJ2-1; tentative D call: TRBD1 (6 bases). The CDR3 covers 16 residues. Trimming removed 6 bases from V and 4 bases from J, with 19 bases in between. Germline V gene lookup returns CDR1 MDHEN and CDR2 SYDVKM. The CDR3 region has the DNA TGTGCCAGCAGCGTAACAGGGAAGGGTCGGTACAATGAGCAGTTCTTC. Protein product: CASSVTGKGRYNEQFF.

Comment on this clone: The same CDR3 also results from other DNA sequences found in this sample. The gene calls are TRBV7-9 and TRBJ2-7; the D is unclear. Per germline, CDR1 SEHNR and CDR2 FQNEAQ (reference sequence). Trimming cost V 4 bases and J 0 bases, with 7 bases left between them. The CDR3 contains 13 residues. The CDR3 region has the DNA TGTGCCAGCAGCTCCCCCGGCTCCTACGAGCAGTACTTC. As protein: CASSSPGSYEQYF.

This clone has just a few counts. This chain connects TRBV19 to TRBJ2-2, with 9 bases aligning to TRBD2. There are 14 residues in the CDR3. Germline CDR1 LNHDA, CDR2 SQIVND (reference sequence). J gave up 10 bases and V 10 bases, and 13 bases lay outside the gene matches. This CDR3 reads CAIGAREGREELFF. CDR3 bases: TGTGCCATAGGGGCGCGGGAGGGTCGAGAGGAGCTGTTTTTT.

In its sample, this clone was seen once. The V gene is TRBV7-9, the J gene TRBJ2-1; D unresolved. The CDR3 extends over 15 amino acids. V was pared by 6 bases and J by 3 bases, with 15 bases between. Germline CDR1 reads SEHNR; CDR2 reads FQNEAQ (reference sequence). This CDR3 is CASSVLTTIYNEQFF. The CDR3 nucleotides read TGTGCCAGCAGTGTACTAACCACGATCTACAATGAGCAGTTCTTC.

This sequence joins TRBV6-5 and TRBJ1-2; D unclear. Looked up from germline, CDR1 is MNHEY and CDR2 is SVGAGI. Trimming stripped 0 bases from V and 9 bases from J, with 20 bases between. The CDR3 runs to 16 residues. The CDR3 nucleotides read TGTGCCAGCAGTTACTCAGGCCTATTGACGATGGATCGCTACACCTTC. Amino acid sequence: CASSYSGLLTMDRYTF.

The chain couples TRBV5-1 to TRBJ2-7; TRBD2 aligns across 10 bases. CDR1 is SGHRS, CDR2 YFSETQ, per germline. V lost 3 bases, J lost 7 bases, and 10 bases stayed unmatched. This CDR3 contains 15 residues. The DNA of the CDR3 is TGCGCCAGCAGCTATCTAGCGGGAGCCCAAGGGGAGCAGTACTTC. Residues: CASSYLAGAQGEQYF. Full variable domain (outside the CDR3, taken from reference TRBV5-1 and TRBJ2-7): KAGVTQTPRYLIKTRGQQVTLSCSPISGHRSVSWYQQTPGQGLQFLFEYFSETQRNKGNFPGRFSGRQFSNSRSEMNVSTLELGDSALYLCASSYLAGAQGEQYFGPGTRLTVT.

V and J are TRBV11-2 and TRBJ2-2; D gene uncertain. CDR1 and CDR2 from the germline V gene are SGHAT and FQNNGV. CDR3 length: 14 amino acids. V was clipped by 2 bases and J by 4 bases, with 8 bases between them. The CDR3 DNA reads TGTGCCAGCAGCTTATTGGGTGTCACCGGGGAGCTGTTTTTT. The encoded protein is CASSLLGVTGELFF.

This clone appeared a few times. The chain couples TRBV5-1 to TRBJ1-2; D remains ambiguous. CDR1 is SGHRS, CDR2 YFSETQ, per germline. The CDR3 is 13 residues long. Deletions cut 2 bases from V and 8 bases from J, with 13 bases between. The CDR3 nucleotides read TGCGCCAGCAGCTTTGAGGGTTCGGAGGGCTACACCTTC. This encodes CASSFEGSEGYTF.

The CDR3 nucleotides are TGCGCCAGCAGCTTAAAAGCCGGGACAGGGATAACCGGGGAGCTGTTTTTT. This codes for CASSLKAGTGITGELFF. V and J are TRBV5-1 and TRBJ2-2, with TRBD1 matching over 9 bases. The CDR3 runs 17 residues. Germline V lookup: CDR1 SGHRS, CDR2 YFSETQ. J was trimmed by 5 bases and V by 2 bases; bases with no gene match: 10. The whole variable domain, filled in from reference TRBV5-1 and TRBJ2-2, reads KAGVTQTPRYLIKTRGQQVTLSCSPISGHRSVSWYQQTPGQGLQFLFEYFSETQRNKGNFPGRFSGRQFSNSRSEMNVSTLELGDSALYLCASSLKAGTGITGELFFGEGSRLTVL.

The chain combines TRBV5-1 with TRBJ1-3; D call uncertain. From germline, CDR1 is SGHRS and CDR2 YFSETQ. The CDR3 covers 16 residues. Trimming stripped 0 bases from V and 4 bases from J, with 14 bases between. In DNA, the CDR3 is TGCGCCAGCAGCTTGGGGGCCGGGGAGGTCGGAAACACCATATATTTT. Its translation: CASSLGAGEVGNTIYF.

The V gene is TRBV5-5, the J gene TRBJ1-1, with D unresolved. CDR1 is SGHKS, CDR2 YYEKEE, per germline (reference sequence). Trimming left V 0 bases short and J 0 bases short, with 9 bases between. The CDR3 sequence is 15 residues long. The CDR3 spells CASSLDQKMNTEAFF. The CDR3, as DNA: TGTGCCAGCAGCTTGGACCAGAAGATGAACACTGAAGCTTTCTTT. The full variable domain, completed using reference TRBV5-5 and TRBJ1-1, is DAGVTQSPTHLIKTRGQQVTLRCSPISGHKSVSWYQQVLGQGPQFIFQYYEKEERGRGNFPDRFSARQFPNYSSELNVNALLLGDSALYLCASSLDQKMNTEAFFGQGTRLTVV.

Comments on this clone: The same CDR3 also results from other DNA sequences found in this sample. The chain links TRBV19 to TRBJ2-7, with 7 nucleotides matching TRBD2. The CDR3 extends over 13 amino acids. J lost 4 bases, V lost 3 bases, and 3 bases had no gene match. The germline CDR1 and CDR2 sequences are LNHDA and SQIVND (reference sequence). The CDR3 DNA reads TGTGCCAGTAGTATCCGGGGAGGGTACGAGCAGTACTTC. It is translated as CASSIRGGYEQYF.

This chain links TRBV6-8 with TRBJ2-2, with D possibly being TRBD1 (6 bases). Trimming shortened V by 5 bases and J by 6 bases, and 10 bases separated the two germline ends. Germline V lookup: CDR1 MNHGY, CDR2 SAAAGT. The CDR3 has 13 amino acids. The CDR3 reads CASSKQGPGELFF. The DNA for the CDR3 is TGTGCCAGCAGTAAACAGGGTCCCGGGGAGCTGTTTTTT.

In nucleotides, the CDR3 is TGTGCCAGCAGCTTATTTGGACTAGCGGATTACGAGCAGTACTTC. Translation gives CASSLFGLADYEQYF. This chain joins TRBV7-8 and TRBJ2-7, with 10 bases that match TRBD2. Germline lookup yields CDR1 SGHVS and CDR2 FQNEAQ. The CDR3 is made up of 15 amino acids. V was clipped by 2 bases and J by 4 bases; unmatched bases: 5.

The rearrangement joins TRBV7-6 to TRBJ1-2, with unresolved D. Germline CDR1 is SGHVS and CDR2 is FNYEAQ. The CDR3 extends over 16 amino acids. V was clipped by 5 bases and J by 0 bases, with 16 bases between them. CDR3 protein: CASSRTGGTTNYGYTF. CDR3 in DNA: TGTGCCAGCAGCCGAACGGGAGGAACTACTAACTATGGCTACACCTTC.

The chain recombines TRBV29-1 with TRBJ2-7, with D possibly being TRBD1 (5 bases). This CDR3 is built from 15 residues. Trimming shortened V by 6 bases and J by 3 bases, and 21 bases separated the two germline ends. Germline V gene sequence: CDR1 SQVTM, CDR2 ANQGSEA. Written as DNA, the CDR3 is TGCAGCGTGAGCCCCAGAGTAGGGGAAGACTACGAGCAGTACTTC. This gives the protein CSVSPRVGEDYEQYF.

V usage is TRBV18 and J usage is TRBJ2-3, with D perhaps matching TRBD1 or TRBD2 (6 bases each). Germline CDR1 KGHSH, CDR2 LQKENI. V lost 2 bases and J 0 bases, leaving 15 bases between the germline ends. CDR3 length equals 17 residues. The CDR3 nucleotides read TGTGCCAGCTCACCATTGGGGGGCCGATTAAGCACAGATACGCAGTATTTT. Its protein product is CASSPLGGRLSTDTQYF.

The chain has TRBV9 and TRBJ1-2; possible D gene TRBD1, 5 bases. Trimming removed 4 bases at V and 8 bases at J, with 15 bases between. CDR1 and CDR2 from the germline V gene are SGDLS and YYNGEE. The length of the CDR3 is 13 residues. The CDR3 nucleotides read TGTGCCAGCAGCCCCAGGGATCGGGGAGGCTACACCTTC. Encoded protein: CASSPRDRGGYTF.

The chain employs TRBV9 and TRBJ1-5; D unresolved. V was shortened by 0 bases and J by 3 bases, with 10 bases between the two germline ends. This CDR3 comprises 15 residues. Germline V CDR1 and CDR2: SGDLS, YYNGEE. CDR3 coding DNA: TGTGCCAGCAGCGTAGAAGGAATCTCCAATCAGCCCCAGCATTTT. It yields the protein CASSVEGISNQPQHF.

The rearrangement links TRBV18 to TRBJ2-6, with 10 bases fitting TRBD1. The CDR3 consists of 18 residues. Unmatched junction bases numbered 5, after V lost 3 bases and J lost 0 bases. The germline V gene has CDR1 KGHSH and CDR2 LQKENI. For the CDR3, the DNA is TGTGCCAGCTCACCTCGACAGGGGGCAAGCTCTGGGGCCAACGTCCTGACTTTC. This codes for CASSPRQGASSGANVLTF.

J is TRBJ1-3 and V is TRBV28; 7 bases align to TRBD1. The trim removed 6 bases at V and 0 bases at J, leaving 5 bases unmatched. Germline-derived CDR1 and CDR2 are MDHEN and SYDVKM. This CDR3 is 15 amino acids long. The CDR3 sequence is CASSSQGPSGNTIYF. In DNA form, the CDR3 reads TGTGCCAGCAGCTCACAGGGGCCCTCTGGAAACACCATATATTTT.

This chain links TRBV7-6 with TRBJ2-7; a possible D gene is TRBD1 (7 bases). The CDR3 spans 14 residues. Germline CDR1 is SGHVS and CDR2 is FNYEAQ. The germline V and J ends were trimmed by 5 bases and 3 bases, with 14 bases remaining between them. CDR3 sequence: CASSLNRGGYEQYF. CDR3 nucleotides: TGTGCCAGCAGCCTAAACAGGGGAGGCTACGAGCAGTACTTC.

V gene TRBV7-3 combines with J gene TRBJ2-2; 13 nucleotides agree with TRBD2. V shed 5 bases, J shed 6 bases, and the junction held 9 bases outside the gene matches. Germline CDR1 and CDR2: SGHTA and FQGTGA. CDR3 size: 17 residues. The CDR3 nucleotides read TGTGCCAGCAGCCAGACCGGGACTAGCGGGAAGGCCGGGGAGCTGTTTTTT. Translating it yields CASSQTGTSGKAGELFF.

The chain links TRBV5-1 to TRBJ2-3; D gene uncertain. This CDR3 comprises 13 residues. Germline lookup yields CDR1 SGHRS and CDR2 YFSETQ. V was pared by 2 bases and J by 2 bases, with 6 bases between. The CDR3 here is CASSFDNTDTQYF. In DNA, the CDR3 is TGCGCCAGCAGCTTCGACAACACAGATACGCAGTATTTT.

As for this clone: Different DNA sequences within this sample yield the same CDR3. The V gene is TRBV20-1, the J gene TRBJ1-1; the match to TRBD1 covers 7 bases. This CDR3 spans 11 amino acids. The germline V gene encodes CDR1 DFQATT and CDR2 SNEGSKA (reference sequence). V gave up 4 bases and J gave up 6 bases; unmatched junction bases: 2. CDR3 in amino acids: CSATGGAEAFF. The CDR3, as DNA: TGCAGTGCTACAGGGGGGGCTGAAGCTTTCTTT.

For this clone: This specimen includes other DNA sequences encoding the same CDR3. The chain is built from TRBV4-1 and TRBJ2-7; the D gene is possibly TRBD1 (6 bases). The ends were cut back, 0 bases at V and 4 bases at J, with 7 bases in the middle. CDR1 is MGHRA and CDR2 is YSYEKL in the germline V gene. This CDR3 is built from 13 residues. The CDR3 loop reads CASSQDRGYEQYF. CDR3 DNA: TGCGCCAGCAGCCAAGACAGGGGTTACGAGCAGTACTTC.

The chain joins TRBV9 to TRBJ1-5, with 10 bases aligning to TRBD1. Germline-derived CDR1 and CDR2 are SGDLS and YYNGEE. The CDR3 runs 19 residues. Unmatched junction bases numbered 14, after V lost 3 bases and J lost 2 bases. CDR3 DNA sequence: TGTGCCAGCAGCGCCCGACAGGGGGCGAACGTGTACGGCAATCAGCCCCAGCATTTT. Its protein is CASSARQGANVYGNQPQHF.